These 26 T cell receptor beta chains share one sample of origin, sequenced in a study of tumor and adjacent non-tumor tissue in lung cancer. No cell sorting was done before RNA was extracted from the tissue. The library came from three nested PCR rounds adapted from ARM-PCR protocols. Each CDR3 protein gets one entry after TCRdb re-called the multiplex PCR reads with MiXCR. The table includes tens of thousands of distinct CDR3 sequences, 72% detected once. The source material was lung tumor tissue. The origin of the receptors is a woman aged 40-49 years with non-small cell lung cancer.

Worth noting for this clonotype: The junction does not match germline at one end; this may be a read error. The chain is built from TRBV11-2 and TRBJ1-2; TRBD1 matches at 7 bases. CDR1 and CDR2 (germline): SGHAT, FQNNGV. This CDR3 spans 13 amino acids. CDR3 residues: CASNLDDRDDYTF. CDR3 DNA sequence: TGTGCCAGCAACTTAGACGACAGGGATGACTACACCTTC.

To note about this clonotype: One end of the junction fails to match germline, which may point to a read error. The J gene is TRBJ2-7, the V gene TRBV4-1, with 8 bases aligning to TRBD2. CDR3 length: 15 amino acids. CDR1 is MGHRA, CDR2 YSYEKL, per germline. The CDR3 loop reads CASRQDRLALYEWYF. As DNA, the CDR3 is TGCGCCAGCCGCCAAGATCGACTAGCGCTCTACGAGTGGTACTTC.

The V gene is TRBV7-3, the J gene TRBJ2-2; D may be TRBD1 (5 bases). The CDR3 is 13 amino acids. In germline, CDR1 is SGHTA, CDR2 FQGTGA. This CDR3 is CVNSFDSSGELFF. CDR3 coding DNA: TGTGTCAACAGCTTCGACAGTTCCGGGGAGCTGTTTTTT.

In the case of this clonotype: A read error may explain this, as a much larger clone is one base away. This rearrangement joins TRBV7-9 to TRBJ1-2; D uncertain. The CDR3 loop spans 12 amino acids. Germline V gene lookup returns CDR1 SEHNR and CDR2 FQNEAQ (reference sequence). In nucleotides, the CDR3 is TGTGCCAGCAGCCGGACGGAGTATGTCTACACCTTC. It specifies CASSRTEYVYTF.

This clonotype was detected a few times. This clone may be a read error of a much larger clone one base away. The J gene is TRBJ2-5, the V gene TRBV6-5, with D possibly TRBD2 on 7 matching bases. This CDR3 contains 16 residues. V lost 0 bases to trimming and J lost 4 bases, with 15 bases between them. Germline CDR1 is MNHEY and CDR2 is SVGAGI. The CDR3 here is CASSYSLGEGVETQYF. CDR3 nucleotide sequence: TGTGCCAGCAGTTACTCGCTTGGGGAGGGGGTAGAGACCCAGTACTTC.

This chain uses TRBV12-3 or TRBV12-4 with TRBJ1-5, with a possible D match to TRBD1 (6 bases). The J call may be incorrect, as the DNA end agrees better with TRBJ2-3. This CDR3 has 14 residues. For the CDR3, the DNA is TGTGCCAGCAGTTCCCCAGGGGTTCGTCAGCCCCAGTATTTT. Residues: CASSSPGVRQPQYF.

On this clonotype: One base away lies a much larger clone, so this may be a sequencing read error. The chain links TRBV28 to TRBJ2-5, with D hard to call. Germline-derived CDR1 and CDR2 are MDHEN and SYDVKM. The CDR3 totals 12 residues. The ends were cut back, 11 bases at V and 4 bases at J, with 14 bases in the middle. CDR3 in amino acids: CAGCRARETQYF. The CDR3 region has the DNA TGTGCCGGCTGTAGGGCGCGAGAGACCCAGTACTTC.

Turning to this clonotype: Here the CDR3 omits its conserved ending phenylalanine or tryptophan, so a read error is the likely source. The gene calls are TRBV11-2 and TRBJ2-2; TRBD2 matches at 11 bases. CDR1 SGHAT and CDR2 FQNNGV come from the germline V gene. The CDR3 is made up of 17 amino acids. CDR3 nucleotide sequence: TGTGCCAGTAGCTCCTCTACTAGCGGGAGCTCAACCGGGGAGCTGTTTGTT. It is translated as CASSSSTSGSSTGELFV.

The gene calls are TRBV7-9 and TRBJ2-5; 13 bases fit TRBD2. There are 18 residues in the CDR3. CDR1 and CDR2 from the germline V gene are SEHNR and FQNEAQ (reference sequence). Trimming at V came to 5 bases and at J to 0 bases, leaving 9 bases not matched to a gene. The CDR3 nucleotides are TGTGCCAGCAGCATAGGGACTAGCGGGAATTTGTACCAAGAGACCCAGTACTTC. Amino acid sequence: CASSIGTSGNLYQETQYF.

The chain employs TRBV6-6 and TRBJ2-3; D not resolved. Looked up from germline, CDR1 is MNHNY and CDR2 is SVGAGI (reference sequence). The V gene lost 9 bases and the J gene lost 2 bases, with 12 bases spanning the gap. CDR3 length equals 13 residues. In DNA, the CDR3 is TGTGCCAGATCGGGTATGAACACAGATACGCAGTATTTT. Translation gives CARSGMNTDTQYF.

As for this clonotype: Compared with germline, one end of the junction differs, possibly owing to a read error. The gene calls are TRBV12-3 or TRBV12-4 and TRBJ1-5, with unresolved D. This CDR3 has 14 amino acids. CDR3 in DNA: TGTGCCAGCAGTCTCATAGGCCTCAATCAGTCCCAGCATTTT. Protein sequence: CASSLIGLNQSQHF.

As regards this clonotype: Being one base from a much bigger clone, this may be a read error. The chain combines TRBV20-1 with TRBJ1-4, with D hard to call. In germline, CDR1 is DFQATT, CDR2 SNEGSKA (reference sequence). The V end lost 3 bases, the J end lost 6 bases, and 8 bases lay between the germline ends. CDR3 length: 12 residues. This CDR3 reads CSASAGDEKLFF. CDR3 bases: TGCAGTGCTAGCGCGGGAGATGAAAAACTGTTTTTT.

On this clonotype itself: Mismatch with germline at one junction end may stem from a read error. The CDR3 nucleotides read TGTGCCATCAGTGAGTCTGGGGACGGGAGCACTGAAGCTATCTTT. It translates to CAISESGDGSTEAIF. This sequence joins TRBV10-3 and TRBJ1-1, with a weak D call TRBD1 (5 bases). The CDR3 consists of 15 residues. Germline values: CDR1 ENHRY, CDR2 SYGVKD.

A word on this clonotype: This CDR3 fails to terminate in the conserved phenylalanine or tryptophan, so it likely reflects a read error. In DNA form, the CDR3 reads TGTGCCAGCAGTTTGAGGTTTATCGAGGAGACCCAGTACGTC. Amino acid sequence: CASSLRFIEETQYV. V and J are TRBV12-3 or TRBV12-4 and TRBJ2-5; D gene uncertain. V lost 3 bases to trimming and J lost 5 bases, with 13 bases between them. This CDR3 is built from 14 residues.

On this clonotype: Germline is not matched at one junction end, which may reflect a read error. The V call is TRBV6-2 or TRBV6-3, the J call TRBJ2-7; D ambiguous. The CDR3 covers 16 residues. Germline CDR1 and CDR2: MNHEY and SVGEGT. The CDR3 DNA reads TGTACCAGCAGTCCGGAAGCGATGGAACTCTCCTACAAGCAGTACTTC. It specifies CTSSPEAMELSYKQYF.

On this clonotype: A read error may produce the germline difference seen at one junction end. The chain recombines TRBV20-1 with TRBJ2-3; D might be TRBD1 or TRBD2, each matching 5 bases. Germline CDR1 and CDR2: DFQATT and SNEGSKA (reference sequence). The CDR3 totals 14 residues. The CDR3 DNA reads TGCAGTGCTAGAGGTGGGGGTTTAGAAGATATGCAGTATTTT. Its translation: CSARGGGLEDMQYF.

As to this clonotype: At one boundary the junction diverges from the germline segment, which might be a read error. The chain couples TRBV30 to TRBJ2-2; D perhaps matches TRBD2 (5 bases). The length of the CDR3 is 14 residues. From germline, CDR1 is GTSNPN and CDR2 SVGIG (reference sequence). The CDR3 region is CAWRSTTDTGELLF. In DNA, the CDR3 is TGTGCCTGGAGATCCACCACAGATACCGGGGAGCTGTTGTTT.

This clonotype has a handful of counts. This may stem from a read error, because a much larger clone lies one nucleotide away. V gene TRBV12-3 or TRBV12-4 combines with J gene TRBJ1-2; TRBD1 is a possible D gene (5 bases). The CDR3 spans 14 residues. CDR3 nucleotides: TGTGCCAGCAGCTACGACAGACCTAACTCTGGCTACACCTTC. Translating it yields CASSYDRPNSGYTF.

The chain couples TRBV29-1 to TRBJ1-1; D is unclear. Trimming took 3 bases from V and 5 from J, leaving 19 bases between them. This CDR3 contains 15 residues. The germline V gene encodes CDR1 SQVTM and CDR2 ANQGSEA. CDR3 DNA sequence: TGCAGCGTTGATCCCCCCTGGACGCGGTCGACTGAAGCTTTCTTT. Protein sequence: CSVDPPWTRSTEAFF.

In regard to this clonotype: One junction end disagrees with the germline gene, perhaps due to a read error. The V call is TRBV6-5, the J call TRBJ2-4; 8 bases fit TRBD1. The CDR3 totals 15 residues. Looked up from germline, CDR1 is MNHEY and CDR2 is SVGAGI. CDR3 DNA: TGTGCCAGCAGTTCCCAGGGGGCGGCCAAAATCATTCAGTACTTC. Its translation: CASSSQGAAKIIQYF.

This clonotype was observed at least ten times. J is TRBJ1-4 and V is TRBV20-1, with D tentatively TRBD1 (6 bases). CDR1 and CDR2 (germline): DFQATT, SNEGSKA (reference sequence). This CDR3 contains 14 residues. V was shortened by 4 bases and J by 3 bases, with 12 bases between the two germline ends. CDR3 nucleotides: TGCAGTGCTACCCCGACAGGTTCTAATGAAAAACTGTTTTTT. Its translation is CSATPTGSNEKLFF.

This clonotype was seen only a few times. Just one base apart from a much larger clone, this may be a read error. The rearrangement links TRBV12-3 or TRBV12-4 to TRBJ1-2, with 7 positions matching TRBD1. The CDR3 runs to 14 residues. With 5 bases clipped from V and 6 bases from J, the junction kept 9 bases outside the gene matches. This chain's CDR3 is CASSQYRGEHGYTF. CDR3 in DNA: TGTGCCAGCAGTCAGTACAGGGGAGAGCATGGCTACACCTTC.

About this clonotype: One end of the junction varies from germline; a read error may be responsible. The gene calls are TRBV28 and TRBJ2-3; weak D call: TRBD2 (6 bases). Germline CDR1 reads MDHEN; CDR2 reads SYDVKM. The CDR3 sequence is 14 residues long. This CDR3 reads CASGRNTSTDTHYF. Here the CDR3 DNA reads TGTGCCAGCGGCCGAAACACTAGCACAGATACGCACTATTTT.

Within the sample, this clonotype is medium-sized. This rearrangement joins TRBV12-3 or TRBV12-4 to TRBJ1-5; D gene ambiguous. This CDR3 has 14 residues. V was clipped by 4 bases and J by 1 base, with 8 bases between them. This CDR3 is CASSYLGSNQPQHF. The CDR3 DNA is TGTGCCAGCAGTTATTTGGGGAGCAATCAGCCCCAGCATTTT.

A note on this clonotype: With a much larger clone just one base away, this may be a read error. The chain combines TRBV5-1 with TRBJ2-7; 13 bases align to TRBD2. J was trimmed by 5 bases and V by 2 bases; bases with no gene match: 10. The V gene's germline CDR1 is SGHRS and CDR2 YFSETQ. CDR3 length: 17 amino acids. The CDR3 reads CASSFEGLAGLLNEQYF. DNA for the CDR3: TGCGCCAGCAGCTTTGAGGGACTAGCGGGACTTCTGAACGAGCAGTACTTC.

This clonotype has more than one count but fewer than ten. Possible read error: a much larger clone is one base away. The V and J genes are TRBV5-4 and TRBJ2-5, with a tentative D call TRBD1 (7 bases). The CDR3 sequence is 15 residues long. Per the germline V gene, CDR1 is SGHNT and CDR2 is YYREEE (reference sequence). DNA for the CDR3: TGTGCCAGCAGCTTGTGGCAGGGGGGTTCAGAGGCCCAGTACTTC. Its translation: CASSLWQGGSEAQYF.